This T cell receptor beta chain was obtained from a study of identical twins. The table lists this clonotype with a few counts. V was cut by 4 bases and J by 3 bases, with 4 bases left in between. This CDR3 spans 12 amino acids. TCRdb itself ran the 5' RACE reads through MiXCR, one entry per CDR3 protein. The table lists approximately 500,000 distinct CDR3 sequences, less than 25% of them singletons, with just under 3% in the top ten. The same data also contributed to another study, on T cells expressing NK-cell markers.

V and J are TRBV12-3 or TRBV12-4 and TRBJ1-5; unclear D gene. What was sequenced was CD4+ T cells sorted from blood. The clonotype comes from a woman aged 18-30 years in good health. The CDR3 here is CASSYPNQPQHF. In nucleotides, the CDR3 is TGTGCCAGCAGTTACCCCAATCAGCCCCAGCATTTT.